This T cell receptor beta chain was found in a study of beta chain features in type 1 diabetes. The study, taken as a whole, reports: Insertions were fewer and deletions more numerous at VDJ junctions in type 1 diabetes patients. Within each of all four CD4+ subsets, Type 1 diabetes patients had TCRB CDR3s that were moderately but significantly shorter.

V was pared by 6 bases and J by 8 bases, with 13 bases between. Germline V CDR1 and CDR2: ENHRY, SYGVKD. This CDR3 comprises 12 residues. CD4+ cells of the naive, central memory, regulatory and stem cell-like memory types were sorted via CD45RO/CCR7/CD25/CD127/CD95/CD27. Sorting produced populations that all topped 98% purity. A remark on this clone: Its target is not known.

Investigators reverse transcribed all isolated RNA, so they sequenced expressed TCRB transcripts. TCRdb's table, derived via immunoSEQ multiplex PCR, lists solely in-frame clones and lacks some. This table holds some 280,000 clones, 14% found once. The chain joins TRBV10-3 to TRBJ1-1; D is uncertain. The TCR was taken from a man younger than 45 with type 1 diabetes. Sequenced sample: naive CD4+ T cells from blood. CDR3 nucleotide sequence: TGTGCCATCAGAGAAGCCCAAGCCGAAGCTTTCTTT. It codes for CAIREAQAEAFF.